This is a list of T cell receptor beta chains from one sample in a study of T cell responses to AZD1222 COVID-19 vaccine. Sequencing was performed with immunoSEQ multiplex PCR; in TCRdb, only in-frame clones are kept and a portion is missing. The repertoire includes about 150,000 clones, 70% to 90% of them detected once, and more than 5.5% sits in the top ten. The source material was peripheral blood, sampled on day 0 of MenACWY control vaccination. The receptors come from an adult in good health. Both conserved end residues are part of each CDR3. The D gene is left open where the match is weak. A clone size is listed for some rows: how often the clone was seen (once, few, many), or a class if it is expanded.

V,J,length,D,size,DNA,CDR3
TRBV24-1,TRBJ2-7,16,-,-,TGTGCCACCAGTGATCCCCCATCCGGTAAGGGCCTCGAGCAGTACTTC,CATSDPPSGKGLEQYF
TRBV24-1,TRBJ2-3,15,-,-,TGTGCCACCAGTGGCATTGGCATTAGCACAGATACGCAGTATTTT,CATSGIGISTDTQYF
TRBV12-5,TRBJ1-5,17,TRBD1,-,TGTGCTAGTGGTCAGGACAGGAGGGTCTATAGCAATCAGCCCCAGCATTTT,CASGQDRRVYSNQPQHF
TRBV6-5,TRBJ1-2,15,TRBD1,-,TGTGCCAGCAGTTCTCAGGGGGCGGCCTATTATGGCTACACCTTC,CASSSQGAAYYGYTF
TRBV6-5,TRBJ1-2,14,-,-,TGTGCCAGCAGTTACTCAGGGGGGCCCTATGGCTACACCTTC,CASSYSGGPYGYTF
TRBV28,TRBJ1-3,13,TRBD1,few,TGTGCCAGCAGCGGACAGGGGACGCACACCATATATTTT,CASSGQGTHTIYF
TRBV7-9,TRBJ2-1,15,-,-,TGTGCCAGCAAGGAGCGCGGGAAGGACTACAATGAGCAGTTCTTC,CASKERGKDYNEQFF
TRBV21-1,TRBJ1-1,12,-,-,TGTGCCAGCAGCAAAGAGAGGGCTGAAGCTTTCTTT,CASSKERAEAFF
TRBV7-6,TRBJ2-2,15,-,-,TGTGCCAGCAGCTTAACAGTCCCGGGCACCGGGGAGCTGTTTTTT,CASSLTVPGTGELFF
TRBV19,TRBJ2-1,17,-,-,TGTGCCAGTAGTATAGATCGAGGCGCCCCCCTATACAATGAGCAGTTCTTC,CASSIDRGAPLYNEQFF
TRBV7-2,TRBJ2-7,14,-,-,TGTGCCAGCAGCTTCCCAGTATCCTCCTACGAGCAGTACTTC,CASSFPVSSYEQYF
TRBV15,TRBJ2-3,16,TRBD1,-,TGTGCCACCAGCAGAGCACAGGACAGGGGTATAGGTACGCAGTATTTT,CATSRAQDRGIGTQYF
TRBV14,TRBJ2-3,18,TRBD2,once,TGTGCCAGCAGCCAAGAATCGACTAGCGGGGGGGCTGGAGATACGCAGTATTTT,CASSQESTSGGAGDTQYF